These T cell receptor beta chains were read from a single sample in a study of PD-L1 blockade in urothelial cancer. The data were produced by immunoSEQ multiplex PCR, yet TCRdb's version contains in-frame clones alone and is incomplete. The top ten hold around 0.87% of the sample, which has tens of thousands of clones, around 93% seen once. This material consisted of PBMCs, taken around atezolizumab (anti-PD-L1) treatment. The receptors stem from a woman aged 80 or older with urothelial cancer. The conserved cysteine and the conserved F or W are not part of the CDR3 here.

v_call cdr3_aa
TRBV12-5 ASASGEAYNEQF
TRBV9 ASSALGSGSGEQF
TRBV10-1 ASSEESAGELF
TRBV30 AWSVIVPSYGYT
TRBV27 ASRSQGIGPGELF
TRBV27 ASSLYHSGGTEAF
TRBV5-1 ASSLLVGQGATNEKLF
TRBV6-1 ASSEQYQTGSVSVGNQPQH
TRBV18 ASSPKRDNEQF
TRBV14 ASSHSRGGLRADTQY
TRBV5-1 ASSGETSGRLVYEQY
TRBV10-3 AISGTSGVYNEQF
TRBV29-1 SVAAGRDKNIQY
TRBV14 ASSQGVERASSLLTDTQY
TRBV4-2 ASSQVGAKYNEQF
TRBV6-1 ASTEIQATNEKLF
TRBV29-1 SASGLVGGELF
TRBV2 ASSADSGNQPQH
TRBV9 ASSFGQGARETQY
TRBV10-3 AISGAPNTEAF
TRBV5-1 ASSLEGEYLDEQY
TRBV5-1 ASSLEGTGGGLSSYEQY
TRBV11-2 ASSLLREGTEAF
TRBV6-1 ASSDPGTNFYNEQF
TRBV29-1 SVDYTQGQGRSGYT
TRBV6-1 ASSGIIFTEAF
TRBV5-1 ASSLDGLNEAF
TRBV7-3 ASSLTGQGRTLGGYT
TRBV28 ASTSDRGALPLAKNIQY
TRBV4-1 ASSQDRRATDTQY
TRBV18 ASSLGVDDTEAF
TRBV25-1 ASSGQTVYGYT
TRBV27 ASSFFPMNTEAF
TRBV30 ARGLAGGPDTQY
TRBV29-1 SVDTENTGELF
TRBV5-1 ASSLARSAGEKLF
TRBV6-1 ASSEAAAGPTGEQF
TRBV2 ASSVGTGGLTEAF